Following are 10 T cell receptor beta chains from one sample sequenced in a study of CD8+CD57+ T cells in acquired aplastic anemia. The template used for profiling TCR beta VDJ and CDR3 was genomic DNA. TCRdb re-analysed the reads in MiXCR, keeping a single row per CDR3 protein. This sample carries a few hundred thousand distinct CDR3 sequences, almost 35% of them seen once, and the ten largest clones take 0.95% to 1.2%. Sequencing input: sorted CD4+, CD8+, or CD8+CD57+ T cells (not recorded which) from PBMCs. These receptor sequences come from a human donor in good health, serving as a control.

The gene calls are TRBV2 and TRBJ2-1, with TRBD1 matching 11 bases. The V segment lost 5 bases and the J segment 8 bases; nucleotides outside the gene matches: 5. CDR3 length: 14 amino acids. Germline V gives CDR1 SNHLY, CDR2 FYNNEI. The CDR3 DNA reads as TGTGCCAGCAGTTGGCGGGGACAGGGGGATGAGCAGTTCTTC. Its translation: CASSWRGQGDEQFF.

The chain is built from TRBV6-1 and TRBJ1-1; the D gene is possibly TRBD1 (5 bases). This CDR3 region has 14 residues. Per the germline V gene, CDR1 is MNHNS and CDR2 is SASEGT. V was pared by 2 bases and J by 7 bases, with 14 bases between. In DNA, the CDR3 is TGTGCCAGCAGTGAAAGACCAGGGCGGGGTGAAGCTTTCTTT. This encodes CASSERPGRGEAFF.

This clonotype was recorded only once. A single base separates this from a much larger clone, so it may be a read error. The gene calls are TRBV19 and TRBJ2-2; D may be TRBD2 (7 bases). The CDR3 is 15 amino acids. Germline CDR1 reads LNHDA; CDR2 reads SQIVND (reference sequence). This CDR3 is CASSRGGGNTGELCF. CDR3 sequence (DNA): TGTGCCAGTAGTAGGGGAGGGGGGAACACCGGGGAGCTGTGTTTT.

For this clonotype: Being one base from a much bigger clone, this may be a read error. The V and J genes are TRBV12-3 or TRBV12-4 and TRBJ2-7; the D call may be TRBD1 or TRBD2 (6 bases each). The CDR3 loop spans 15 amino acids. V was cut by 1 base and J by 1 base, with 11 bases left in between. The CDR3 here is CASSLEGGASYEQYF. The CDR3 DNA sequence: TGTGCCAGCAGTTTAGAGGGGGGTGCATCCTACGAGCAGTACTTC.

This clonotype was seen only once. Being one base from a much bigger clone, this may be a read error. V is TRBV7-2 and J is TRBJ2-2; 7 positions match TRBD1. CDR1 is SGHTA and CDR2 is FQGNSA in the germline V gene. This CDR3 has 15 residues. CDR3 residues: CACSLRQGVTGELFF. Written as DNA, the CDR3 is TGTGCCTGCAGCTTAAGACAGGGAGTAACCGGGGAGCTGTTTTTT.

The rearrangement uses TRBV4-2 and TRBJ1-2; D is ambiguous. The germline CDR1 and CDR2 sequences are LGHNA and YNFKEQ. CDR3 length: 15 amino acids. The V end lost 3 bases, the J end lost 4 bases, and 15 bases lay between the germline ends. The CDR3 loop reads CASSQREGSGYGYTF. The CDR3, as DNA: TGTGCCAGCAGCCAGAGAGAAGGGTCGGGCTATGGCTACACCTTC.

This clonotype occurred many times. The J gene is TRBJ1-2, the V gene TRBV27, with 7 bases identical to TRBD1. The CDR3 is 15 amino acids. J was trimmed by 6 bases and V by 5 bases; bases with no gene match: 12. Germline V gives CDR1 MNHEY, CDR2 SMNVEV (reference sequence). This CDR3 reads CASSPHLGTVNGYTF. CDR3 sequence (DNA): TGTGCCAGCAGTCCTCATCTGGGGACAGTGAATGGCTACACCTTC.

This clonotype was picked up one time. This may arise from a read error, as a much more abundant clone is one base away. The chain has TRBV20-1 and TRBJ2-5; D gene ambiguous. The CDR3 loop spans 13 amino acids. The germline V gene has CDR1 DFQATT and CDR2 SNEGSKA (reference sequence). CDR3 region: CSARDNSQETQDF. The CDR3 nucleotides read TGCAGTGCTAGAGATAACAGCCAAGAGACCCAGGACTTC.

This clonotype was seen repeatedly, ten times or more. This chain connects TRBV2 to TRBJ2-7, with TRBD1 matching 7 bases. Germline V gene data show CDR1 as SNHLY and CDR2 as FYNNEI. V gave up 6 bases and J gave up 1 base; unmatched junction bases: 6. The CDR3 contains 14 residues. The CDR3 nucleotides are TGTGCCAGCAGAGCGACAGGGTCATCCTACGAGCAGTACTTC. Its protein product is CASRATGSSYEQYF.

With respect to this clonotype: The conserved closing phenylalanine or tryptophan is absent in this CDR3, likely reflecting a read error. DNA for the CDR3: TGTGCCATCAGACAGGGGGAGGTCTATAGCTACACCTCC. Translating gives CAIRQGEVYSYTS. The chain couples TRBV10-3 to TRBJ1-2, with 8 bases lining up with TRBD1. This CDR3 contains 13 residues. In germline, CDR1 is ENHRY, CDR2 SYGVKD.